The clone carrying this T cell receptor beta chain came up many times. No antigen is known for it. Germline CDR1 reads MNHEY; CDR2 reads SVGAGI. The CDR3 sequence is 14 residues long. With 1 base removed from V and 4 bases from J, the gap between germline ends came to 9 bases. Each CDR3 protein gets one entry after TCRdb re-called the reads with MiXCR. The table lists 210,000 or so distinct CDR3 sequences, 6.5% of them singletons. The entry originates in a study of T cell repertoires in cytomegalovirus infection. Study-level information: Public TCR beta signatures were indicative of both CMV infection and a matching HLA type. Broader study findings: Carriers of CMV and the relevant HLA type were discriminated by public TCR beta frequency. HLA-C-restricted TCR beta clonotypes specific for CMV led the ex vivo response.

This clonotype was sampled from a human donor in good health (CMV status not recorded). Some clones in this sample may be carry-over from other donors' samples. Sequencing input: PBMCs. This sequence joins TRBV6-5 and TRBJ2-3; perhaps TRBD1 as D (6 bases). This CDR3 reads CASSYWGRPDTQYF. In DNA form, the CDR3 reads TGTGCCAGCAGTTACTGGGGGCGGCCAGATACGCAGTATTTT.